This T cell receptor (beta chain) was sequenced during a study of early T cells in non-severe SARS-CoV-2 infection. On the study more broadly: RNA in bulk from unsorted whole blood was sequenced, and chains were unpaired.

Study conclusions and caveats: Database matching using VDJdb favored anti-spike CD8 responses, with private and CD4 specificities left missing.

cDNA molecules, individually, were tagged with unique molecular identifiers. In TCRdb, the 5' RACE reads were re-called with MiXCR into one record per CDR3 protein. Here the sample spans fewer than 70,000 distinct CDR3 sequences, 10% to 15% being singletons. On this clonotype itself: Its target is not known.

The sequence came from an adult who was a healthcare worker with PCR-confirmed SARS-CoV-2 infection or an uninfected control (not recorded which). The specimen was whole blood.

For the CDR3, the DNA is TGTGCCAGCAGCCGACAGGGGCTGACTCCGGGGGAGACCCAGTACTTC. Protein product: CASSRQGLTPGETQYF. The V call is TRBV6-5, the J call TRBJ2-5; 8 bases match TRBD1. This CDR3 has 16 residues. The germline gives CDR1 MNHEY, CDR2 SVGAGI. After removal of 6 bases from V and 5 bases from J, the junction contained 14 bases not matched to a gene.